The 14 T cell receptor beta chains in this list originate from one sample, sequenced in a study of T cell responses to AZD1222 COVID-19 vaccine. Only in-frame clones appear in the TCRdb table, and some are missing; sequencing was by immunoSEQ multiplex PCR. The table lists fewer than 250,000 clones, about 92% of them singletons. This material consisted of peripheral blood, taken on day 0 of MenACWY control vaccination. These receptors all stem from an adult in good health.

The J gene is TRBJ1-2, the V gene TRBV12-3 or TRBV12-4; maybe TRBD1 (6 bases). The CDR3 runs 13 residues. Trimming removed 5 bases at V and 8 bases at J, with 15 bases between. CDR3 sequence: CASSDHRQVGYTF. For the CDR3, the DNA is TGTGCCAGCAGTGACCATAGACAGGTCGGCTACACCTTC.

This clone was observed a handful of times. CDR3: CASSSYSGGAPDTQYF. CDR3 DNA sequence: TGTGCCAGCAGCTCCTATAGCGGGGGGGCCCCAGATACGCAGTATTTT. The chain recombines TRBV7-8 with TRBJ2-3; TRBD2 matches at 11 bases. V gave up 4 bases and J gave up 4 bases; unmatched junction bases: 7. CDR1 SGHVS and CDR2 FQNEAQ come from the germline V gene. The CDR3 has 16 amino acids. The variable domain in full, completed from reference TRBV7-8 and TRBJ2-3, reads GAGVSQSPRYKVAKRGQDVALRCDPISGHVSLFWYQQALGQGPEFLTYFQNEAQLDKSGLPSDRFFAERPEGSVSTLKIQRTQQEDSAVYLCASSSYSGGAPDTQYFGPGTRLTVL.

This clone has more than one count but fewer than ten. The chain has TRBV6-6 and TRBJ2-2; 9 bases fit TRBD1. CDR1 is MNHNY, CDR2 SVGAGI, per germline (reference sequence). This CDR3 is built from 16 residues. V trimming: 5 bases; J trimming: 4 bases; junction bases outside the gene matches: 8. The CDR3 sequence is CASSTNRGRGTGELFF. CDR3 in DNA: TGTGCCAGCAGTACAAACAGGGGGCGAGGCACCGGGGAGCTGTTTTTT.

This rearrangement joins TRBV10-1 to TRBJ1-5; D call uncertain. The length of the CDR3 is 13 residues. With 8 bases removed from V and 0 bases from J, the gap between germline ends came to 8 bases. Per the germline V gene, CDR1 is WNHNN and CDR2 is SYGVQD (reference sequence). Written as DNA, the CDR3 is TGCGCCAGCCCCTACGGTAGCAATCAGCCCCAGCATTTT. Protein sequence: CASPYGSNQPQHF.

Concerning this clone: Other DNA sequences in this specimen translate into the identical CDR3. V gene TRBV6-2 or TRBV6-3 combines with J gene TRBJ2-7; the D gene is possibly TRBD1 (6 bases). The germline gives CDR1 MNHEY, CDR2 SVGEGT. The V end was cut by 2 bases, the J end by 1 base, with 6 bases between. CDR3 length equals 13 residues. This CDR3 is CASSYDRSYEQYF. CDR3 sequence (DNA): TGTGCCAGCAGTTACGACAGGTCCTACGAGCAGTACTTC.

The chain uses TRBV28 and TRBJ2-1, with 10 bases identical to TRBD1. V lost 5 bases to trimming and J lost 8 bases; unmatched junction nucleotides: 9. Per germline, CDR1 MDHEN and CDR2 SYDVKM. This CDR3 spans 15 amino acids. The CDR3 bases are TGTGCCAGCAGTCTCACCGGGACAGGGGCTTATGAGCAGTTCTTC. Translating gives CASSLTGTGAYEQFF.

The rearrangement uses TRBV27 and TRBJ2-2, with D possibly being TRBD1 (6 bases). Trimming took off 2 bases at V and 0 bases at J, with 16 bases between the two ends. Germline lookup yields CDR1 MNHEY and CDR2 SMNVEV (reference sequence). This CDR3 contains 18 residues. CDR3 amino acids: CASSLGEKGDPNTGELFF. The CDR3 DNA reads TGTGCCAGCAGTTTAGGTGAGAAGGGGGATCCGAACACCGGGGAGCTGTTTTTT.

CDR3 DNA: TGTGCCAGCAGCTTAGACTGGGGGCTGGGCACAGATACGCAGTATTTT. Encoded protein: CASSLDWGLGTDTQYF. The genes are TRBV7-2 and TRBJ2-3, with D tentatively TRBD1 (6 bases). The CDR3 consists of 16 residues. Germline V CDR1 and CDR2: SGHTA, FQGNSA. The germline V and J ends were trimmed by 1 base and 1 base, with 12 bases remaining between them.

V gene TRBV5-4 combines with J gene TRBJ2-3, with 7 bases that match TRBD2. CDR1 is SGHNT, CDR2 YYREEE, per germline (reference sequence). This CDR3 region has 15 residues. The V gene end was trimmed by 5 bases and the J gene end by 0 bases; junction bases not matched to a gene: 6. CDR3 region: CASSRTSQSTDTQYF. The CDR3 DNA follows: TGTGCCAGCAGTAGGACTAGTCAGAGCACAGATACGCAGTATTTT.

The CDR3 loop is CASSPIGGNTEAFF. The CDR3 nucleotides read TGTGCCAGCTCACCAATTGGAGGGAACACTGAAGCTTTCTTT. This chain uses TRBV18 with TRBJ1-1; D ambiguous. The CDR3 length is 14 residues. Germline V CDR1 and CDR2: KGHSH, LQKENI. Trimming removed 2 bases from V and 1 base from J, with 8 bases in between.

The chain uses TRBV2 and TRBJ1-2; unclear D gene. Germline-derived CDR1 and CDR2 are SNHLY and FYNNEI. The CDR3 has 13 amino acids. Trimming left V 2 bases short and J 3 bases short, with 7 bases between. The CDR3 coding sequence is TGTGCCAGCAGTGAAAGGCCGGACTATGGCTACACCTTC. Amino acid sequence: CASSERPDYGYTF.

The genes are TRBV4-3 and TRBJ1-2; 11 bases are shared with TRBD1. The CDR3 is made up of 17 amino acids. V lost 0 bases and J lost 8; bases outside the gene matches: 11. Germline loops: CDR1 LGHNA, CDR2 YSLEER. The CDR3 region has the DNA TGCGCCAGCAGCCAAGAAAGGACAGGGGGCGTTGGTAGAGGCTACACCTTC. Its protein product is CASSQERTGGVGRGYTF.

The chain carries TRBV28 and TRBJ1-3; D is unresolved. The germline CDR1 and CDR2 sequences are MDHEN and SYDVKM. The CDR3 is 13 residues long. V lost 7 bases to trimming and J lost 4 bases, with 11 bases between them. This CDR3 is CASNNPSGNTIYF. In nucleotides, the CDR3 is TGTGCCAGCAATAACCCGTCGGGAAACACCATATATTTT.

The chain is built from TRBV24-1 and TRBJ2-7; D unclear. The CDR3 consists of 15 residues. V lost 3 bases and J 3 bases, leaving 14 bases between the germline ends. Germline loops: CDR1 KGHDR, CDR2 SFDVKD. This CDR3 is CATSDPADASYEQYF. The CDR3 region has the DNA TGTGCCACCAGTGATCCCGCGGACGCTAGCTACGAGCAGTACTTC.